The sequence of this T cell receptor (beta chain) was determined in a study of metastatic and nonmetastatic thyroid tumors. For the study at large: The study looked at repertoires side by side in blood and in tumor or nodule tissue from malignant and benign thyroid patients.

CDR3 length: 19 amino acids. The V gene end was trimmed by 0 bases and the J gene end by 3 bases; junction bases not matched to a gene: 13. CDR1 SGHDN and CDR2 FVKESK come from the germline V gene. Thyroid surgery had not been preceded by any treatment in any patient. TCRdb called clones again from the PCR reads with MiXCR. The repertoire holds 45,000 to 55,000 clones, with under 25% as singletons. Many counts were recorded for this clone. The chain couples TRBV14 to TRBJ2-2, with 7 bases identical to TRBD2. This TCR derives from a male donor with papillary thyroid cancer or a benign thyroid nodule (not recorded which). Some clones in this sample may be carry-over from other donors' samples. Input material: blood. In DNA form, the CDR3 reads TGTGCCAGCAGCCAAGATTTGTTGGCGAGCGGGACCTACACCGGGGAGCTGTTTTTT. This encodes CASSQDLLASGTYTGELFF.